Below, 26 T cell receptor beta chains from the same sample are listed, as sequenced in a study of blood T cells in healthy people across ages (dated by TCRdb to about 2015). The library was made by 5' RACE. The sequencer listed for this sample is Illumina HiSeq 2500. A second about 6 to 11 cycle PCR used a sample-barcoded 5' primer and a J-beta primer mix. TCRdb reanalyzed the raw reads on its own, using fastp at Q25 for trimming and MiXCR for clone calling, and kept in-frame beta chains. Rows merge per CDR3 protein into single entries with the most common DNA and genes. In this sample the table shows 890,000 or so distinct CDR3 sequences, roughly 60% of which occur a single time. The biggest ten clones account for 25% to 30% of the sample. Sequencing input: blood. The receptor set was obtained from a young man in good health.

V gene TRBV7-9 combines with J gene TRBJ2-1; 7 nucleotides line up with TRBD1. The CDR3 sequence is 15 residues long. With 5 bases clipped from V and 7 bases from J, the junction kept 11 bases outside the gene matches. The germline CDR1 and CDR2 sequences are SEHNR and FQNEAQ (reference sequence). The CDR3 loop is CASSIRQGVENEQFF. The DNA for the CDR3 is TGTGCCAGCAGCATTAGACAGGGAGTAGAAAATGAGCAGTTCTTC.

V gene TRBV10-3 combines with J gene TRBJ1-6; D ambiguous. Germline V gives CDR1 ENHRY, CDR2 SYGVKD. The germline V and J ends were trimmed by 0 bases and 9 bases, with 3 bases remaining between them. The length of the CDR3 is 12 residues. Here the CDR3 DNA reads TGTGCCATCAGTGAGTCTAGTTCACCCCTCCACTTT. Its translation is CAISESSSPLHF.

The CDR3 region has the DNA TGTGCCAGCAGCAAAGTTCAGGGGCAGCACTCACCCCTCCACTTT. This gives the protein CASSKVQGQHSPLHF. The chain links TRBV21-1 to TRBJ1-6; no check of the table's D call, TRBD1, against the DNA was made. TRBV21-1 is termed a pseudogene. The CDR3 loop spans 15 amino acids.

The V and J genes are TRBV9 and TRBJ2-1; 9 bases are shared with TRBD1. CDR1 and CDR2 from the germline V gene are SGDLS and YYNGEE. This CDR3 has 15 amino acids. V lost 7 bases, J lost 3 bases, and 8 bases stayed unmatched. CDR3 residues: CASGGQGVVYNEQFF. Written as DNA, the CDR3 is TGTGCCAGCGGGGGACAGGGAGTAGTCTACAATGAGCAGTTCTTC.

The gene calls are TRBV9 and TRBJ1-2; D is uncertain. Germline values: CDR1 SGDLS, CDR2 YYNGEE. The length of the CDR3 is 14 residues. V lost 0 bases to trimming and J lost 8 bases, with 14 bases between them. DNA for the CDR3: TGTGCCAGCAGCGTAGACCCTACTAAGGGCGGCTACACCTTC. Amino acids: CASSVDPTKGGYTF.

The V gene is TRBV3-1, the J gene TRBJ2-3; 12 bases fit TRBD1. Looked up from germline, CDR1 is LGHDT and CDR2 is YNNKEL (reference sequence). This CDR3 has 16 amino acids. With V trimmed by 5 bases and J by 6 bases, 9 bases remained unmatched. CDR3 region: CASSKGQGAVPDTQYF. CDR3 sequence (DNA): TGTGCCAGCAGCAAGGGACAGGGGGCTGTTCCCGATACGCAGTATTTT.

This chain links TRBV4-1 with TRBJ2-7; D may be TRBD1 (5 bases). Germline CDR1 MGHRA, CDR2 YSYEKL. The CDR3 is 14 amino acids. Trimming took 10 bases from V and 0 from J, leaving 16 bases between them. For the CDR3, the DNA is TGCGCCACCTCACGATCAGGGTCCTCCTACGAGCAGTACTTC. This encodes CATSRSGSSYEQYF.

This sequence joins TRBV2 and TRBJ1-2, with TRBD1 as a possible D gene (6 bases). Deletions cut 6 bases from V and 8 bases from J, with 13 bases between. The CDR3 contains 12 residues. CDR1 SNHLY and CDR2 FYNNEI come from the germline V gene. CDR3 sequence reads: CASRGGREGYTF. The DNA of the CDR3 is TGTGCCAGCAGGGGGGGCAGGGAAGGCTACACCTTC. The full variable domain, in which reference TRBV2 and TRBJ1-2 provide the parts outside the CDR3, is EPEVTQTPSHQVTQMGQEVILRCVPISNHLYFYWYRQILGQKVEFLVSFYNNEISEKSEIFDDQFSVERPDGSNFTLKIRSTKLEDSAMYFCASRGGREGYTFGSGTRLTVV.

V gene TRBV20-1 combines with J gene TRBJ2-1; D remains unclear. The V end was cut by 2 bases, the J end by 6 bases, with 5 bases between. The CDR3 consists of 11 residues. Germline CDR1 and CDR2: DFQATT and SNEGSKA (reference sequence). The CDR3 DNA reads as TGCAGTGCTAGAAGACCCAATGAGCAGTTCTTC. Its protein product is CSARRPNEQFF.

V usage is TRBV12-3 or TRBV12-4 and J usage is TRBJ2-3; a weak D match, TRBD1 (7 bases). The length of the CDR3 is 15 residues. CDR3 DNA sequence: TGTGCATCTACCCTCCAGGGGGGTGGGACAGATACGCAGTATTTT. Protein product: CASTLQGGGTDTQYF.

A single count supports this clonotype. V usage is TRBV20-1 and J usage is TRBJ2-3, with 11 bases that match TRBD2. The V gene end was trimmed by 7 bases and the J gene end by 4 bases; junction bases not matched to a gene: 7. This CDR3 has 14 amino acids. Germline V gives CDR1 DFQATT, CDR2 SNEGSKA (reference sequence). CDR3 nucleotides: TGCAGTGTTACTAGCGGGGGTGGCTCAGATACGCAGTATTTT. Its protein product is CSVTSGGGSDTQYF.

This sequence joins TRBV4-2 and TRBJ1-1; 9 positions match TRBD1. Germline V gene lookup returns CDR1 LGHNA and CDR2 YNFKEQ. The CDR3 length is 14 residues. The junction had 13 bases not matched to a gene; V was cut back by 10 bases and J by 7 bases. CDR3 DNA: TGTGCCAACAGTGCCGGGACAGGGTTTGTTGAAGCTTTCTTT. Translated, it gives CANSAGTGFVEAFF.

In DNA, the CDR3 is TGTGCCAGCAGCCCCTCAGGGAGTACGCAGTATTTT. It translates to CASSPSGSTQYF. This chain joins TRBV12-3 or TRBV12-4 and TRBJ2-3; tentatively, D is TRBD1 or TRBD2 (5 bases each). This CDR3 is built from 12 residues. The ends were cut back, 6 bases at V and 8 bases at J, with 12 bases in the middle.

The V and J genes are TRBV20-1 and TRBJ1-4, with 8 bases that match TRBD1. J gave up 6 bases and V 3 bases, and 9 bases lay outside the gene matches. The CDR3 totals 15 residues. The germline V gene has CDR1 DFQATT and CDR2 SNEGSKA (reference sequence). CDR3 residues: CSASAWTGRDEKLFF. CDR3 nucleotide sequence: TGCAGTGCTAGTGCCTGGACAGGGAGGGATGAAAAACTGTTTTTT.

This clonotype occurred a few times. The genes are TRBV28 and TRBJ2-7, with 7 bases matching TRBD1. CDR3 length: 14 amino acids. The trim removed 2 bases at V and 3 bases at J, leaving 4 bases unmatched. CDR1 MDHEN and CDR2 SYDVKM come from the germline V gene. This CDR3 is CASSLADRVYEQYF. The CDR3, as DNA: TGTGCCAGCAGTTTAGCCGACAGGGTCTACGAGCAGTACTTC.

This sequence joins TRBV12-3 or TRBV12-4 and TRBJ1-4, with TRBD1 matching over 9 bases. The CDR3 spans 15 residues. Germline trimming cut 5 bases from V and 9 bases from J; bases unmatched to any gene: 10. CDR3 residues: CASSLPGQGFQKLFF. CDR3 nucleotide sequence: TGTGCCAGCAGTCTACCGGGACAGGGATTCCAAAAACTGTTTTTT.

The gene calls are TRBV28 and TRBJ2-3; D gene uncertain. The CDR3 sequence is 17 residues long. Deletions cut 3 bases from V and 4 bases from J, with 20 bases between. Germline CDR1 MDHEN, CDR2 SYDVKM. CDR3 sequence: CASSFLPDAASADTQYF. The CDR3 nucleotides read TGTGCCAGCAGTTTCCTACCCGACGCGGCCAGCGCAGATACGCAGTATTTT.

This clonotype occurred a few times. The chain recombines TRBV7-2 with TRBJ2-1; D gene uncertain. V shed 1 base and J shed 0 bases, with 7 bases lying between them. The CDR3 contains 15 residues. Germline V lookup: CDR1 SGHTA, CDR2 FQGNSA. As DNA, the CDR3 is TGTGCCAGCAGCTTAGGAGTCCTCTCCTACAATGAGCAGTTCTTC. This translates into CASSLGVLSYNEQFF. Full variable domain (missing parts from reference TRBV7-2 and TRBJ2-1): GAGVSQSPSNKVTEKGKDVELRCDPISGHTALYWYRQSLGQGLEFLIYFQGNSAPDKSGLPSDRFSAERTGGSVSTLTIQRTQQEDSAVYLCASSLGVLSYNEQFFGPGTRLTVL.

The rearrangement joins TRBV5-5 to TRBJ1-2; weak D call: TRBD1 (6 bases). V was pared by 4 bases and J by 1 base, with 11 bases between. CDR1 and CDR2 (germline): SGHKS, YYEKEE (reference sequence). CDR3 length equals 14 residues. CDR3 sequence reads: CASSKGQVNYGYTF. The CDR3 nucleotides are TGTGCCAGCAGCAAGGGACAAGTTAACTATGGCTACACCTTC.

The table lists this clonotype with a count of one. This chain connects TRBV14 to TRBJ1-6, with 9 bases fitting TRBD1. Germline V gene data show CDR1 as SGHDN and CDR2 as FVKESK. V trimming: 4 bases; J trimming: 3 bases; junction bases outside the gene matches: 10. The CDR3 is 18 residues long. CDR3 in DNA: TGTGCCAGCAGCCGAACAGGGGGCCCCGGCATCTATAATTCACCCCTCCACTTT. Translated: CASSRTGGPGIYNSPLHF.

CDR3: CASSGNNEKLFF. CDR3 bases: TGTGCCAGCAGTGGGAACAATGAAAAACTGTTTTTT. The gene calls are TRBV28 and TRBJ1-4; D gene ambiguous. Germline CDR1 MDHEN, CDR2 SYDVKM. This CDR3 is built from 12 residues. With 5 bases removed from V and 5 bases from J, the gap between germline ends came to 6 bases.

This clonotype has more than one count but fewer than ten. The CDR3, as DNA: TGTGCCAGCAGTTATTGGGCGGGGGAAAAAGAGACCCAGTACTTC. This sequence encodes CASSYWAGEKETQYF. The V call is TRBV6-5, the J call TRBJ2-5, with 7 nucleotides matching TRBD2. V shed 3 bases, J shed 3 bases, and the junction held 7 bases outside the gene matches. The CDR3 is made up of 15 amino acids. Germline V gene data show CDR1 as MNHEY and CDR2 as SVGAGI.

The chain combines TRBV12-3 or TRBV12-4 with TRBJ1-2, with a possible D match to TRBD1 (6 bases). This CDR3 region has 15 residues. The V gene lost 1 base and the J gene lost 2 bases, with 11 bases spanning the gap. CDR3 loop: CASSLDPGQNYGYTF. The CDR3 DNA reads TGTGCCAGCAGTTTAGATCCTGGACAGAACTATGGCTACACCTTC.

This chain connects TRBV7-9 to TRBJ1-1; D not certain. Trimming took 5 bases from V and 3 from J, leaving 7 bases between them. The CDR3 totals 12 residues. Germline CDR1 reads SEHNR; CDR2 reads FQNEAQ (reference sequence). The CDR3, as DNA: TGTGCCAGCAGCCAAGAGGACACTGAAGCTTTCTTT. Translation: CASSQEDTEAFF.

This chain connects TRBV25-1 to TRBJ1-2, with 9 bases identical to TRBD1. The V segment lost 3 bases and the J segment 4 bases; nucleotides outside the gene matches: 12. This CDR3 has 17 residues. Germline assignment: CDR1 MGHDK and CDR2 SYGVNS. The CDR3, as DNA: TGTGCCAGCAGTGATACTTTGGGGGGGACAGGGACCTATGGCTACACCTTC. It is translated as CASSDTLGGTGTYGYTF.

The chain has TRBV5-1 and TRBJ2-3; TRBD2 matches at 7 bases. Germline V CDR1 and CDR2: SGHRS, YFSETQ. The trim removed 1 base at V and 1 base at J, leaving 9 bases unmatched. The CDR3 sequence is 17 residues long. The CDR3 is CASSLIGGGLGTDTQYF. The CDR3 DNA reads TGCGCCAGCAGCTTGATCGGCGGGGGACTCGGCACAGATACGCAGTATTTT. The whole variable domain, remainder taken from reference TRBV5-1 and TRBJ2-3, is KAGVTQTPRYLIKTRGQQVTLSCSPISGHRSVSWYQQTPGQGLQFLFEYFSETQRNKGNFPGRFSGRQFSNSRSEMNVSTLELGDSALYLCASSLIGGGLGTDTQYFGPGTRLTVL.